The next 30 T cell receptor beta chains were all read from a single sample in a study of blood T cell repertoires in COVID-19. Sequencing used immunoSEQ multiplex PCR; TCRdb keeps in-frame clones, though not all of them. This sample has roughly 92,000 clones, with 90% found just once. Material for sequencing was peripheral blood. Source of these receptors: a man in his fifties or sixties with acute or convalescent COVID-19.

The chain carries TRBV21-1 and TRBJ2-7; the table's D gene call, TRBD1, was not cross checked with the DNA. TRBV21-1 is designated a pseudogene. The CDR3 loop spans 18 amino acids. CDR3 bases: TGTGCCAGCAGCCTCCGGACAGGGGTTGATAGTTTTAATGGCGAGCAGTACTTC. Translation gives CASSLRTGVDSFNGEQYF.

The CDR3 here is CASSLSSLGAFF. The CDR3 coding sequence is TGTGCCAGCAGTTTAAGCTCTCTTGGAGCTTTCTTT. The chain uses TRBV28 and TRBJ1-1; D is unclear. This CDR3 comprises 12 residues. CDR1 and CDR2 from the germline V gene are MDHEN and SYDVKM. V was cut by 2 bases and J by 10 bases, with 11 bases left in between.

This sequence joins TRBV5-4 and TRBJ1-2; D unresolved. This CDR3 is built from 13 residues. Trimming cost V 6 bases and J 6 bases, with 15 bases left between them. Germline-derived CDR1 and CDR2 are SGHNT and YYREEE (reference sequence). Written as DNA, the CDR3 is TGTGCCAGCACCCCGGGTTGGGGAGATGGCTACACCTTC. Its protein product is CASTPGWGDGYTF. Variable domain in full (rest from reference TRBV5-4 and TRBJ1-2): ETGVTQSPTHLIKTRGQQVTLRCSSQSGHNTVSWYQQALGQGPQFIFQYYREEENGRGNFPPRFSGLQFPNYSSELNVNALELDDSALYLCASTPGWGDGYTFGSGTRLTVV.

V usage is TRBV6-2 or TRBV6-3 and J usage is TRBJ2-7; D gene unclear. Looked up from germline, CDR1 is MNHEY and CDR2 is SVGEGT. Trimming cost V 0 bases and J 1 base, with 10 bases left between them. This CDR3 spans 15 amino acids. The CDR3 nucleotides are TGTGCCAGCAGTTACTCAGAGGTTGTATCCTACGAGCAGTACTTC. Its translation is CASSYSEVVSYEQYF.

This chain uses TRBV19 with TRBJ2-7, with D unresolved. The CDR3 has 15 amino acids. Germline V gene lookup returns CDR1 LNHDA and CDR2 SQIVND (reference sequence). Trimming removed 5 bases from V and 3 bases from J, with 17 bases in between. The CDR3 nucleotides read TGTGCCAGTAGTGTGGTAACTACCTCTTACTACGAGCAGTACTTC. Its translation is CASSVVTTSYYEQYF.

The chain recombines TRBV6-4 with TRBJ1-5; unclear D gene. This CDR3 spans 13 amino acids. Between the trimmed V and J ends, which lost 3 bases and 4 bases, there was a span of 7 bases. The V gene's germline CDR1 is MRHNA and CDR2 SNTAGT. The CDR3 DNA reads as TGTGCCAGCAGTGAACAGTCAAATCAGCCCCAGCATTTT. As protein: CASSEQSNQPQHF.

The V and J genes are TRBV29-1 and TRBJ1-3; perhaps TRBD1 as D (5 bases). The CDR3 consists of 13 residues. Trimming pared 7 bases from V and 4 bases from J, leaving 14 bases between. Germline loops: CDR1 SQVTM, CDR2 ANQGSEA. The CDR3 DNA reads TGCAGCGCGGAAGGGGTCCGAGGAAACACCATATATTTT. Amino acids: CSAEGVRGNTIYF.

CDR3 loop: CASSLEVKVGQGSTYEQYF. In nucleotides, the CDR3 is TGTGCCAGCAGCTTAGAAGTTAAGGTGGGACAGGGGTCGACCTACGAGCAGTACTTC. The V and J genes are TRBV11-3 and TRBJ2-7, with 10 bases that match TRBD1. Trimming at V came to 0 bases and at J to 2 bases, leaving 13 bases not matched to a gene. The CDR3 has 19 residues. Per the germline V gene, CDR1 is SGHNT and CDR2 is YENEEA.

The rearrangement joins TRBV12-5 to TRBJ2-7; the D gene is possibly TRBD2 (6 bases). The V gene lost 5 bases and the J gene lost 2 bases, with 7 bases spanning the gap. Germline V gives CDR1 LGHNT, CDR2 FRNRAP. The CDR3 has 12 residues. CDR3 coding DNA: TGTGCTAGTGGTGGCGGGACCTACGAGCAGTACTTC. Its translation: CASGGGTYEQYF.

V usage is TRBV5-1 and J usage is TRBJ1-1; D may be TRBD1 (6 bases). In germline, CDR1 is SGHRS, CDR2 YFSETQ. Trimming removed 8 bases at V and 7 bases at J, with 27 bases between. The CDR3 covers 16 residues. The chain's CDR3 is CARPGQPEGPRGEAFF. CDR3 DNA sequence: TGCGCCAGACCCGGACAGCCTGAGGGTCCAAGAGGTGAAGCTTTCTTT.

J is TRBJ2-1 and V is TRBV27; TRBD2 matches 12 bases. V trimming: 3 bases; J trimming: 8 bases; junction bases outside the gene matches: 8. The CDR3 is 16 amino acids. CDR1 and CDR2 (germline): MNHEY, SMNVEV (reference sequence). CDR3 bases: TGTGCCAGCAGTTTTCCACTAGCGGGGGGATCGGATGAGCAGTTCTTC. Residues: CASSFPLAGGSDEQFF.

The chain uses TRBV10-3 and TRBJ2-1, with D possibly TRBD2 on 5 matching bases. The CDR3 has 14 residues. The germline CDR1 and CDR2 sequences are ENHRY and SYGVKD. V lost 7 bases and J lost 0, with 10 bases in between. The CDR3 here is CAIKVGDSYNEQFF. In DNA, the CDR3 is TGTGCCATCAAGGTCGGGGACTCCTACAATGAGCAGTTCTTC.

The chain combines TRBV2 with TRBJ1-5, with 10 bases lining up with TRBD1. Germline CDR1 SNHLY, CDR2 FYNNEI. This CDR3 region has 13 residues. V trimming: 9 bases; J trimming: 7 bases; junction bases outside the gene matches: 6. CDR3 loop: CASTTGGYQPQHF. As DNA, the CDR3 is TGTGCCAGTACGACAGGGGGCTACCAGCCCCAGCATTTT.

The chain has TRBV9 and TRBJ2-1; 8 positions match TRBD2. CDR3 length equals 16 residues. V lost 5 bases and J lost 10; bases outside the gene matches: 17. Germline V gives CDR1 SGDLS, CDR2 YYNGEE. This CDR3 is CASSRDPSGRTLEQFF. As DNA, the CDR3 is TGTGCCAGCAGTCGCGACCCTAGCGGGCGGACGTTAGAGCAGTTCTTC. Together with reference TRBV9 and TRBJ2-1, the CDR3 gives the full variable domain: DSGVTQTPKHLITATGQRVTLRCSPRSGDLSVYWYQQSLDQGLQFLIQYYNGEERAKGNILERFSAQQFPDLHSELNLSSLELGDSALYFCASSRDPSGRTLEQFFGPGTRLTVL.

This chain links TRBV5-1 with TRBJ2-6; 8 nucleotides agree with TRBD1. Losses at the gene ends were 0 bases for V and 2 bases for J; bases not matched to a gene: 4. Germline CDR1 reads SGHRS; CDR2 reads YFSETQ. CDR3 size: 17 residues. The CDR3 protein is CASSLDGQGAGANVLTF. CDR3 bases: TGCGCCAGCAGCTTGGATGGACAGGGTGCTGGGGCCAACGTCCTGACTTTC.

In nucleotides, the CDR3 is TGTGCCAGTAGCGGACAGGGTAGCAATTCACCCCTCCACTTT. Translation gives CASSGQGSNSPLHF. This rearrangement joins TRBV19 to TRBJ1-6; 8 bases are a match to TRBD1. This CDR3 comprises 14 residues. Per the germline V gene, CDR1 is LNHDA and CDR2 is SQIVND (reference sequence). V dropped 6 bases and J dropped 7; count of bases not matched to a gene: 5.

The V call is TRBV18, the J call TRBJ1-1, with unresolved D. The V end lost 2 bases, the J end lost 3 bases, and 13 bases lay between the germline ends. Germline lookup yields CDR1 KGHSH and CDR2 LQKENI. The CDR3 contains 15 residues. This CDR3 reads CASSPKTGADTEAFF. The DNA for the CDR3 is TGTGCCAGCTCACCAAAGACCGGCGCGGACACTGAAGCTTTCTTT. Drawing the rest from reference TRBV18 and TRBJ1-1, the complete variable domain is NAGVMQNPRHLVRRRGQEARLRCSPMKGHSHVYWYRQLPEEGLKFMVYLQKENIIDESGMPKERFSAEFPKEGPSILRIQQVVRGDSAAYFCASSPKTGADTEAFFGQGTRLTVV.

By proportion, this clone is medium-sized. The chain carries TRBV12-3 or TRBV12-4 and TRBJ2-7; D is undetermined. This CDR3 spans 12 amino acids. Trimming removed 7 bases at V and 2 bases at J, with 9 bases between. In DNA form, the CDR3 reads TGTGCCAGCACGAGCCACCCCTACGAGCAGTACTTC. Translation gives CASTSHPYEQYF.

The V call is TRBV5-1, the J call TRBJ2-7; TRBD2 matches at 8 bases. Per germline, CDR1 SGHRS and CDR2 YFSETQ. With 0 bases clipped from V and 6 bases from J, the junction kept 11 bases outside the gene matches. CDR3 length equals 16 residues. Here the CDR3 DNA reads TGCGCCAGCAGCTTGGCCATAGGGCTAGCGGGCGGCGAGCAGTACTTC. This sequence encodes CASSLAIGLAGGEQYF.

The rearrangement joins TRBV7-9 to TRBJ1-5; D is perhaps TRBD1 (6 bases). The CDR3 spans 14 residues. Germline V gives CDR1 SEHNR, CDR2 FQNEAQ (reference sequence). Trimming removed 3 bases from V and 2 bases from J, with 8 bases in between. The CDR3 DNA reads as TGTGCCAGCAGCTTCCCAGGGGGCAATCAGCCCCAGCATTTT. Residues: CASSFPGGNQPQHF.

The sample holds one count of this clone. The V and J genes are TRBV14 and TRBJ2-3; D is perhaps TRBD2 (6 bases). The V gene's germline CDR1 is SGHDN and CDR2 FVKESK. There are 19 residues in the CDR3. V dropped 4 bases and J dropped 0 bases, with 23 bases sitting between them. In DNA, the CDR3 is TGTGCCAGCAGCCTCGGAGGGGCCTGGGGGTCCGCTAGCACAGATACGCAGTATTTT. This translates into CASSLGGAWGSASTDTQYF.

V usage is TRBV3-1 (or the pseudogene TRBV3-2) and J usage is TRBJ2-5; TRBD1 matches 9 bases. V trimming: 2 bases; J trimming: 9 bases; junction bases outside the gene matches: 7. The CDR3 is 14 amino acids. Germline V gene sequence: CDR1 LGHDT, CDR2 YNNKEL (reference sequence). CDR3 protein: CASSQYGTGSPQYF. The CDR3 bases are TGTGCCAGCAGCCAATATGGGACAGGGTCGCCCCAGTACTTC.

The chain carries TRBV6-4 and TRBJ2-1; no definite D call. The germline V gene encodes CDR1 MRHNA and CDR2 SNTAGT. This CDR3 comprises 13 residues. Deletions cut 4 bases from V and 8 bases from J, with 12 bases between. CDR3 residues: CASSGLAWDEQFF. CDR3 coding DNA: TGTGCCAGCAGTGGATTAGCTTGGGATGAGCAGTTCTTC.

J is TRBJ2-7 and V is TRBV15, with 8 bases identical to TRBD2. The germline gives CDR1 LNHNV, CDR2 YYDKDF (reference sequence). The J segment lost 4 bases and the V segment lost 3 bases, leaving 5 bases of the junction unmatched. The CDR3 runs 14 residues. CDR3 DNA: TGTGCCACCAGCAGGGCCGGGGGGGCGTACGAGCAGTACTTC. Residues: CATSRAGGAYEQYF. Supplemented by reference TRBV15 and TRBJ2-7, the full variable domain reads DAMVIQNPRYQVTQFGKPVTLSCSQTLNHNVMYWYQQKSSQAPKLLFHYYDKDFNNEADTPDNFQSRRPNTSFCFLDIRSPGLGDTAMYLCATSRAGGAYEQYFGPGTRLTVT.

The J gene is TRBJ1-1, the V gene TRBV5-1, with TRBD1 matching 7 bases. Looked up from germline, CDR1 is SGHRS and CDR2 is YFSETQ. Trimming took 4 bases from V and 7 from J; bases not matched to a gene: 10. The CDR3 totals 14 residues. Here the CDR3 reads CASSTGQKSHEAFF. The CDR3, as DNA: TGCGCCAGCAGCACGGGACAGAAGTCCCATGAAGCTTTCTTT.

The rearrangement uses TRBV19 and TRBJ2-6; no firm D call. In germline, CDR1 is LNHDA, CDR2 SQIVND (reference sequence). V shed 1 base and J shed 2 bases, with 6 bases lying between them. CDR3 length: 15 residues. The CDR3 loop reads CASSIGGPGANVLTF. CDR3 bases: TGTGCCAGTAGTATAGGTGGCCCTGGGGCCAACGTCCTGACTTTC.

The chain employs TRBV25-1 and TRBJ1-4, with 8 positions matching TRBD1. CDR1 MGHDK and CDR2 SYGVNS come from the germline V gene. Trimming removed 3 bases from V and 8 bases from J; junction bases left unmatched: 14. The CDR3 sequence is 17 residues long. The chain's CDR3 is CASSDPDRGPSGEKLFF. The CDR3 nucleotides read TGTGCCAGCAGTGATCCCGACAGGGGACCCTCGGGAGAAAAACTGTTTTTT.

The chain uses TRBV6-1 and TRBJ2-5, with a possible D match to TRBD2 (6 bases). Trimming shortened V by 4 bases and J by 2 bases, and 14 bases separated the two germline ends. Germline CDR1 is MNHNS and CDR2 is SASEGT. CDR3 length equals 15 residues. CDR3 sequence: CASSAPASAQETQYF. The CDR3 nucleotides are TGTGCCAGCAGTGCCCCCGCTAGCGCGCAAGAGACCCAGTACTTC.

V usage is TRBV6-2 or TRBV6-3 and J usage is TRBJ2-1; D may be TRBD1 (6 bases). Trimming stripped 2 bases from V and 1 base from J, with 9 bases between. Germline V gene sequence: CDR1 MNHEY, CDR2 SVGEGT. CDR3 size: 15 residues. CDR3 nucleotide sequence: TGTGCCAGCAGTTACACAGGGTCTTCCTACAATGAGCAGTTCTTC. Its protein product is CASSYTGSSYNEQFF.

The genes are TRBV5-8 and TRBJ2-1; 7 positions agree with TRBD1. The CDR3 loop spans 14 amino acids. J was trimmed by 3 bases and V by 4 bases; bases with no gene match: 4. Germline values: CDR1 SGHTS, CDR2 YDEGEE. This CDR3 is CASSPRDSYNEQFF. The DNA of the CDR3 is TGTGCCAGCAGCCCGAGGGACAGCTACAATGAGCAGTTCTTC. Filled out from reference TRBV5-8 and TRBJ2-1, the complete variable domain reads EAGVTQSPTHLIKTRGQQATLRCSPISGHTSVYWYQQALGLGLQFLLWYDEGEERNRGNFPPRFSGRQFPNYSSELNVNALELEDSALYLCASSPRDSYNEQFFGPGTRLTVL.